The following is a T cell receptor (beta chain) sequence with its context. Its antigen is unknown. The assay was immunoSEQ multiplex PCR, and TCRdb's table has in-frame clones only and misses some. The sample holds tens of thousands of clones, about 89% seen once. The data are from a study of OX40 agonist ivuxolimab in advanced cancers. At the level of the study: Dose-escalation patients were diagnosed with hepatocellular carcinoma, melanoma, renal cell cancer or head and neck cancer. Study results and limitations: At 0.1 to 3.0 mg/kg and by week 6, clonal expansion occurred in CD4+ and CD8+ blood T cells.

CDR1 and CDR2 from the germline V gene are SGHDN and FVKESK. Trimming removed 4 bases at V and 7 bases at J, with 14 bases between. The CDR3 length is 15 residues. The timepoints at which blood was sampled were baseline, cycle 4 day 1, and cycle 7 day 1. The chain employs TRBV14 and TRBJ1-6; D may be TRBD1 (6 bases). This sequence originates from an adult with an advanced solid tumor such as melanoma, head and neck, liver or kidney cancer. Here the sequenced sample was CD4+ or CD8+ T cells sorted from blood, taken in a trial of the OX40 agonist ivuxolimab. The CDR3 DNA reads as TGTGCCAGCAGCCTTTTTGGGGGCGCAAATTCACCCCTCCACTTT. Protein: CASSLFGGANSPLHF. Full variable domain (rest looked up from reference TRBV14 and TRBJ1-6): EAGVTQFPSHSVIEKGQTVTLRCDPISGHDNLYWYRRVMGKEIKFLLHFVKESKQDESGMPNNRFLAERTGGTYSTLKVQPAELEDSGVYFCASSLFGGANSPLHFGNGTRLTVT.